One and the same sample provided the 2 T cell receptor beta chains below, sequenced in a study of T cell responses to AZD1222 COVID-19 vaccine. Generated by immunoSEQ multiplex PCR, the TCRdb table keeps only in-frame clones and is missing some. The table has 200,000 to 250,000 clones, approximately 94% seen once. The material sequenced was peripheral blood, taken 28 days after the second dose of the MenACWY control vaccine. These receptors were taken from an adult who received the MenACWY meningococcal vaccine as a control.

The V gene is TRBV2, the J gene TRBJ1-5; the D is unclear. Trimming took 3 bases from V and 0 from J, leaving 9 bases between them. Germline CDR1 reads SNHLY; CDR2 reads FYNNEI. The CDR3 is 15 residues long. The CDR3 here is CASSDAGYSNQPQHF. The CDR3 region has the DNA TGTGCCAGCAGTGATGCGGGTTATAGCAATCAGCCCCAGCATTTT.

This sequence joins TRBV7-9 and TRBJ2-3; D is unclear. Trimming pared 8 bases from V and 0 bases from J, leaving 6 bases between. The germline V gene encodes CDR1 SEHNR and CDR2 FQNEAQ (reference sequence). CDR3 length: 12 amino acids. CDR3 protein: CASGASTDTQYF. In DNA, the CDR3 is TGTGCCAGCGGCGCTAGCACAGATACGCAGTATTTT.